This T cell receptor beta chain was obtained from a study of cytomegalovirus exposure and HLA in healthy donors. At the level of the study: Earlier sequencing of some 170 million T cells yielded 90 million to 140 million unique TCR beta sequences. An early data release held approximately 80 million unique TCRs from HLA-typed donors.

Study conclusions and caveats: TCR beta chains numbering 150 to 200 were designated cytomegalovirus-associated.

This PCR relied on a set of 60 Vbeta primers and 13 Jbeta primers. In the source study's methods: Some 12 million shared chains were among the 60 million to 80 million unique TCR beta chains that a later analysis counted. Libraries were prepared by immunoSEQ multiplex PCR; TCRdb keeps only in-frame clonotypes and omits some of them. V and J calls and clone size are those listed in that table; D and trimming were worked out from the DNA. Listed are 150,000 to 200,000 clones; about 6.5% falls within the top ten. Worth noting for this clone: Its antigen is not known.

Trimming took 6 bases from V and 2 from J; bases not matched to a gene: 12. The CDR3 is 16 amino acids. CDR1 is SEHNR and CDR2 is FQNEAQ in the germline V gene (reference sequence). This chain joins TRBV7-9 and TRBJ1-2, with TRBD1 matching 7 bases. This TCR came from a man aged 25 to 40 in good health and CMV-seronegative. The sample consisted of PBMCs. The DNA for the CDR3 is TGTGCCAGCAGTTTACGTCCGACAGGGTCGAACTATGGCTACACCTTC. It is translated as CASSLRPTGSNYGYTF. Full variable domain (outside the CDR3, taken from reference TRBV7-9 and TRBJ1-2): DTGVSQNPRHKITKRGQNVTFRCDPISEHNRLYWYRQTLGQGPEFLTYFQNEAQLEKSRLLSDRFSAERPKGSFSTLEIQRTEQGDSAMYLCASSLRPTGSNYGYTFGSGTRLTVV.